These 10 T cell receptor beta chains share one sample of origin, sequenced in a study of blood T cells in healthy people across ages. Next came a second PCR, run for roughly 6 to 11 cycles, which used a sample-barcoded 5' primer along with a J-beta primer mix. Each CDR3 protein is one row after TCRdb ran MiXCR on the 5' RACE reads. The sample holds 1,300,000 or so distinct CDR3 sequences, approximately 59% seen once. The sample consisted of blood. The receptors were sampled from a man between 18 and 35 years old in good health.

The rearrangement links TRBV7-6 to TRBJ2-3; D may correspond to TRBD1 or TRBD2 (6 bases each). Germline CDR1 reads SGHVS; CDR2 reads FNYEAQ. With 0 bases removed from V and 5 bases from J, the gap between germline ends came to 18 bases. This CDR3 spans 17 amino acids. Here the CDR3 reads CASSLAYAGRGGDTQYF. In nucleotides, the CDR3 is TGTGCCAGCAGCTTAGCGTACGCCGGGAGAGGGGGAGATACGCAGTATTTT.

The V and J genes are TRBV6-5 and TRBJ2-7; D remains unclear. This CDR3 has 13 amino acids. The ends were cut back, 5 bases at V and 5 bases at J, with 13 bases in the middle. Germline lookup yields CDR1 MNHEY and CDR2 SVGAGI. The CDR3 loop reads CASSRRAFHEQYF. For the CDR3, the DNA is TGTGCCAGCAGTCGTCGTGCCTTCCACGAGCAGTACTTC.

The gene calls are TRBV20-1 and TRBJ2-7, with a possible D match to TRBD1 (5 bases). Germline V CDR1 and CDR2: DFQATT, SNEGSKA (reference sequence). The V end was cut by 0 bases, the J end by 3 bases, with 12 bases between. This CDR3 is built from 14 residues. CDR3: CSARDDSVYYEQYF. The CDR3 DNA is TGCAGTGCTAGAGACGACAGTGTCTACTACGAGCAGTACTTC.

This chain uses TRBV30 with TRBJ2-7; D is perhaps TRBD2 (6 bases). Germline V gene data show CDR1 as GTSNPN and CDR2 as SVGIG (reference sequence). This CDR3 is 13 amino acids long. Trimming cost V 7 bases and J 6 bases, with 19 bases left between them. CDR3 DNA: TGTGCCTCATACGGGAGTATCGGGTCCGAGCAGTACTTC. Its translation is CASYGSIGSEQYF.

V is TRBV6-5 and J is TRBJ2-1; 7 bases are a match to TRBD2. J gave up 8 bases and V 2 bases, and 6 bases lay outside the gene matches. Germline V gives CDR1 MNHEY, CDR2 SVGAGI. This CDR3 is built from 14 residues. CDR3 sequence (DNA): TGTGCCAGCAGTTACGCGGGGGTCTCAGATGAGCAGTTCTTC. Translating it yields CASSYAGVSDEQFF.

This clonotype has just one count. J is TRBJ2-7 and V is TRBV7-2, with TRBD2 identical over 8 bases. CDR3 length equals 19 residues. Germline CDR1 reads SGHTA; CDR2 reads FQGNSA. With V trimmed by 2 bases and J by 3 bases, 18 bases remained unmatched. The CDR3 DNA follows: TGTGCCAGCAGCTTATTGTCTAGCGGGCCCAAAAGAACATACTACGAGCAGTACTTC. It is translated as CASSLLSSGPKRTYYEQYF.

The rearrangement uses TRBV7-8 and TRBJ2-7, with TRBD2 identical over 11 bases. The CDR3 loop spans 16 amino acids. J gave up 2 bases and V 1 base, and 4 bases lay outside the gene matches. Per germline, CDR1 SGHVS and CDR2 FQNEAQ. The CDR3: CASSLGYSGRAYEQYF. CDR3 coding DNA: TGTGCCAGCAGCTTAGGTTATAGCGGGAGGGCCTACGAGCAGTACTTC. The variable domain in full, completed from reference TRBV7-8 and TRBJ2-7, reads GAGVSQSPRYKVAKRGQDVALRCDPISGHVSLFWYQQALGQGPEFLTYFQNEAQLDKSGLPSDRFFAERPEGSVSTLKIQRTQQEDSAVYLCASSLGYSGRAYEQYFGPGTRLTVT.

The chain uses TRBV20-1 and TRBJ1-5; D uncertain. This CDR3 is 14 amino acids long. V was clipped by 1 base and J by 3 bases, with 10 bases between them. Germline CDR1 and CDR2: DFQATT and SNEGSKA (reference sequence). CDR3 protein: CSARGPANNQPQHF. In nucleotides, the CDR3 is TGCAGTGCTAGAGGGCCAGCCAACAATCAGCCCCAGCATTTT.

The chain combines TRBV13 with TRBJ1-2; no reliable D call. Trimming removed 7 bases from V and 3 bases from J, with 18 bases in between. The CDR3 totals 15 residues. From germline, CDR1 is PRHDT and CDR2 FYEKMQ (reference sequence). CDR3 coding DNA: TGTGCCAGCACCCGAGCGGCGATGAGGGACTATGGCTACACCTTC. It is translated as CASTRAAMRDYGYTF.

The chain recombines TRBV6-1 with TRBJ1-2, with D tentatively TRBD1 (6 bases). The CDR3 totals 19 residues. The germline V and J ends were trimmed by 5 bases and 2 bases, with 27 bases remaining between them. Germline V CDR1 and CDR2: MNHNS, SASEGT. Here the CDR3 DNA reads TGTGCCAGCAGTCCTACTGTTGGGGGGGGCGATGTCGGGAACTATGGCTACACCTTC. Translating it yields CASSPTVGGGDVGNYGYTF.